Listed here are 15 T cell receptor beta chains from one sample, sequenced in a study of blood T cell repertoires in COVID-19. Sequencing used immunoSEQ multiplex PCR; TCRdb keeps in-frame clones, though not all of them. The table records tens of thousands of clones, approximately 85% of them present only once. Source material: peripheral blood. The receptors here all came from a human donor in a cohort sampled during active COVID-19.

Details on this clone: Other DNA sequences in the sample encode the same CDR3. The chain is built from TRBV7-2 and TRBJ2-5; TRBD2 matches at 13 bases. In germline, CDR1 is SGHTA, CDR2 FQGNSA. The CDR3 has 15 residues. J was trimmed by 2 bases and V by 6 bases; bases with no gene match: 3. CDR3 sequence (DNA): TGTGCCAGCAGTTTGACTAGCGGGGGGCAAGAGACCCAGTACTTC. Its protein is CASSLTSGGQETQYF.

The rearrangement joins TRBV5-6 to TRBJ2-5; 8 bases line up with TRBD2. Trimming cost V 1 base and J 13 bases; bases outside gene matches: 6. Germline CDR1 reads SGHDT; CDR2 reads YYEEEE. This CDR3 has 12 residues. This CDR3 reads CASSLTSGAAYF. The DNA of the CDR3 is TGTGCCAGCAGCTTGACTAGCGGTGCAGCGTACTTC.

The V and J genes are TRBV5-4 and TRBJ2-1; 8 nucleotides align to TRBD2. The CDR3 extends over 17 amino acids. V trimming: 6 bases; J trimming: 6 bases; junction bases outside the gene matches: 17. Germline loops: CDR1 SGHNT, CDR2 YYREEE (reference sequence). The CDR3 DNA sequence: TGTGCCAGCAAATTGGGTGCGGCGGGAGCGGGGGCCAATGAGCAGTTCTTC. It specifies CASKLGAAGAGANEQFF. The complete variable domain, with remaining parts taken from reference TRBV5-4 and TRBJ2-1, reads ETGVTQSPTHLIKTRGQQVTLRCSSQSGHNTVSWYQQALGQGPQFIFQYYREEENGRGNFPPRFSGLQFPNYSSELNVNALELDDSALYLCASKLGAAGAGANEQFFGPGTRLTVL.

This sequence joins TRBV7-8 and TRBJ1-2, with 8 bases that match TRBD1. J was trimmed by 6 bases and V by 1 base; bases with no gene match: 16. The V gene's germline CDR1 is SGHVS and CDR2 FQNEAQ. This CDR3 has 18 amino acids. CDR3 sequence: CASSLEPGQVVPRDGYTF. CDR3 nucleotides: TGTGCCAGCAGCTTAGAACCGGGACAGGTGGTGCCTCGCGATGGCTACACCTTC.

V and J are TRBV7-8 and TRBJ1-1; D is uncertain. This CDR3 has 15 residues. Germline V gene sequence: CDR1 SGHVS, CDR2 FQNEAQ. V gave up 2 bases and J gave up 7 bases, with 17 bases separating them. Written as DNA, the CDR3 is TGTGCCAGCAGCTTATTAGGGAGGGCTAGTGGTGAAGCTTTCTTT. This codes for CASSLLGRASGEAFF. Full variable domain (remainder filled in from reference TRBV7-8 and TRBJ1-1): GAGVSQSPRYKVAKRGQDVALRCDPISGHVSLFWYQQALGQGPEFLTYFQNEAQLDKSGLPSDRFFAERPEGSVSTLKIQRTQQEDSAVYLCASSLLGRASGEAFFGQGTRLTVV.

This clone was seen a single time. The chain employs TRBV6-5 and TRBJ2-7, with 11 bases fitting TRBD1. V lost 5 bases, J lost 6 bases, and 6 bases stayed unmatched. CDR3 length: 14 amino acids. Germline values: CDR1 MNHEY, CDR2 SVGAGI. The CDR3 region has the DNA TGTGCCAGCAGTCCACCGGGACAGGGGGGCGAGCAGTACTTC. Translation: CASSPPGQGGEQYF.

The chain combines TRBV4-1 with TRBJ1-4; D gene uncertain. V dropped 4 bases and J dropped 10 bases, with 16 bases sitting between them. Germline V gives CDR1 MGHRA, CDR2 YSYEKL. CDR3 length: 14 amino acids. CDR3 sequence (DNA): TGCGCCAGCAGCCTTTCGGAGGAGAGTGGAAAACTGTTTTTT. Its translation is CASSLSEESGKLFF.

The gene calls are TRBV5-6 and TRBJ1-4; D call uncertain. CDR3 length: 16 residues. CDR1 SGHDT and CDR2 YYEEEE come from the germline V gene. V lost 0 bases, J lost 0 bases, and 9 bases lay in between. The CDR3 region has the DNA TGTGCCAGCAGCTTGGACAGAACCGCAACTAATGAAAAACTGTTTTTT. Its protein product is CASSLDRTATNEKLFF.

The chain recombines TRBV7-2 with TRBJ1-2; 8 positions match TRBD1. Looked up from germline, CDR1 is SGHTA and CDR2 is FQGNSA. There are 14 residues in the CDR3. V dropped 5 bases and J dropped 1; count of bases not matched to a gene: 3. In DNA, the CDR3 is TGTGCCAGCAGCACACAGGGGGATAACTATGGCTACACCTTC. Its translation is CASSTQGDNYGYTF.

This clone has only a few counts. CDR3 region: CASSSGLPGNTIYF. In DNA form, the CDR3 reads TGCGCCAGCAGCTCTGGGCTACCGGGAAACACCATATATTTT. The rearrangement uses TRBV5-1 and TRBJ1-3, with D hard to call. Germline V gene lookup returns CDR1 SGHRS and CDR2 YFSETQ. V was trimmed by 3 bases and J by 4 bases, leaving 11 bases between them. This CDR3 region has 14 residues.

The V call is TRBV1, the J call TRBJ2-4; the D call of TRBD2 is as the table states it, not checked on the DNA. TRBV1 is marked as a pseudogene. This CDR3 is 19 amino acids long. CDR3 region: CTSSQVGSSGRPAKNIQYF. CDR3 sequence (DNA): TGCACCAGCAGCCAAGTTGGGTCTAGCGGGAGACCAGCCAAAAACATTCAGTACTTC.

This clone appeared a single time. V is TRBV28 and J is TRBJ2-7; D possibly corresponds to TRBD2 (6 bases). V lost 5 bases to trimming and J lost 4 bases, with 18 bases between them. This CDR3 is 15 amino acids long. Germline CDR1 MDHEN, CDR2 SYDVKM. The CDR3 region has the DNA TGTGCCAGCAGTACCCGACTAGTGCGCGCGTACGAGCAGTACTTC. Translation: CASSTRLVRAYEQYF.

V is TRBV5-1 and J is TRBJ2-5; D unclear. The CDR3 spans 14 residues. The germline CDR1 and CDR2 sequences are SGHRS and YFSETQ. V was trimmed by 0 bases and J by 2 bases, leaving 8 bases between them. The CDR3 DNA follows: TGCGCCAGCAGCTTGGTATCCGGTCAAGAGACCCAGTACTTC. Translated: CASSLVSGQETQYF.

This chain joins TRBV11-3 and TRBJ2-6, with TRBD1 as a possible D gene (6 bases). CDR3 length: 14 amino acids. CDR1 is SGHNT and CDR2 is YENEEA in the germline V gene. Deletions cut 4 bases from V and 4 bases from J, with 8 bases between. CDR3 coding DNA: TGTGCCAGCAGCTGGACAGACGGGGCCAACGTCCTGACTTTC. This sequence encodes CASSWTDGANVLTF.

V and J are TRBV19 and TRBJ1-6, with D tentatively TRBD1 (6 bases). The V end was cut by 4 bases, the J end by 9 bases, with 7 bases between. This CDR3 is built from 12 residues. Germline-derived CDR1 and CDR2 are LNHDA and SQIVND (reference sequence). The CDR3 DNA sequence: TGTGCCAGTAGTACCAGGGGTTCACCCCTCCACTTT. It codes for CASSTRGSPLHF.